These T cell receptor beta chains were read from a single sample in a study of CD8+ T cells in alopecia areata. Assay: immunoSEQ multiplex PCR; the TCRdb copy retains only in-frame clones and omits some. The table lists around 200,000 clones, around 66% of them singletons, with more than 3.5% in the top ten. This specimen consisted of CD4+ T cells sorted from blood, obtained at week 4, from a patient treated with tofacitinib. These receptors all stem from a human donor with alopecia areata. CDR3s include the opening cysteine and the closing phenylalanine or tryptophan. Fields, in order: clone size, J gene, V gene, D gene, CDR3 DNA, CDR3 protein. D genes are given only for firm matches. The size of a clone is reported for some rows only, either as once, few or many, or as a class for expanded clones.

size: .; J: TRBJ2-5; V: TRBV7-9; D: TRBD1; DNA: TGTGCCAGCGGGACAGGGATGGAGACCCAGTACTTC; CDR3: CASGTGMETQYF
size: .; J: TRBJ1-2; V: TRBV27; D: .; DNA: TGTGCCAGCAGTTTAAATGATGGCTACACCTTC; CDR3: CASSLNDGYTF
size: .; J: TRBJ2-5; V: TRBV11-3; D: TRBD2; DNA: TGTGCCAGCAGCTCCGGACTAGCGGGGGTGGAGACCCAGTACTTC; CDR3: CASSSGLAGVETQYF
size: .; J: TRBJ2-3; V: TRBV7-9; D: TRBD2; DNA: TGTGCCAGCAGTTCTTTAGCGGGGTCCACAGATACGCAGTATTTT; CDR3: CASSSLAGSTDTQYF
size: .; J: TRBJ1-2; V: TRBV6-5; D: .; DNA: TGTGCCAGCAGCCGACAGGCGAACTATGGCTACACCTTC; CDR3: CASSRQANYGYTF
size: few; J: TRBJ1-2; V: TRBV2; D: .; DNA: TGTGCCAGCAGTGAAAGGGCAGCCAGCTACACCTTC; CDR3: CASSERAASYTF
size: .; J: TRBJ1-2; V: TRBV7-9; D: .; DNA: TGTGCCAGCAGCCCACCTGGACTCAACGTCCCATATGGCTACACCTTC; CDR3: CASSPPGLNVPYGYTF
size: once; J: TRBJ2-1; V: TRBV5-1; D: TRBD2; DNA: TGCGCCAGCAGCCCCTCCGGACTAGCTTCTCAGTTCTTC; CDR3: CASSPSGLASQFF
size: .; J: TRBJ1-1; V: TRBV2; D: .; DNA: TGTGCCAGCGGGGGGCAGGAGAACACTGAAGCTTTCTTT; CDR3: CASGGQENTEAFF
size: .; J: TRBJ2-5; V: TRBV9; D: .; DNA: TGTGCCAGCAGTTTCAGGAGAGAAGAGACCCAGTACTTC; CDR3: CASSFRREETQYF
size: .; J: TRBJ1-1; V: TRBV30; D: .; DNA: TGTGCCTGGAGGTTAGGACTTATGGACACTGAAGCTTTCTTT; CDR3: CAWRLGLMDTEAFF
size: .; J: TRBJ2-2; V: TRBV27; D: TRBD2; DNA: TGTGCCAGCAGGAGCGGGGGGACCAACACCGGGGAGCTGTTTTTT; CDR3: CASRSGGTNTGELFF
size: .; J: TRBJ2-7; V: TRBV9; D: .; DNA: TGTGCCAGCAGCGAGAGGGGAGTAAGGGATGACGAGCAGTACTTC; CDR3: CASSERGVRDDEQYF
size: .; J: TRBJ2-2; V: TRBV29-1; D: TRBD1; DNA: TGCAGCGCCAGGACAGGGGTCGGGGAGCTGTTTTTT; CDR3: CSARTGVGELFF
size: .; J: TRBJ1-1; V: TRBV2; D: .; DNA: TGTGCCAGCAGTGATCGGGCCCTAGGGGGTGAAGCTTTCTTT; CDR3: CASSDRALGGEAFF
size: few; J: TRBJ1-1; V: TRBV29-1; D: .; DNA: TGCAGCGTTGAACTCTCGAACACTGAAGCTTTCTTT; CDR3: CSVELSNTEAFF
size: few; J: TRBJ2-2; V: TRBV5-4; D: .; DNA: TGTGCCAGCAGCTTGGGATGGGGAACCGGGGAGCTGTTTTTT; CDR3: CASSLGWGTGELFF
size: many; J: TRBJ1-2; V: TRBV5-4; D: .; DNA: TGTGCCAGCAGCTTGGACAGGGAATATGGCTACACCTTC; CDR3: CASSLDREYGYTF
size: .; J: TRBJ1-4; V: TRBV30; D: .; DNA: TGTGCCTGGAGTAAAACTATAGGAGCCACTAATGAAAAACTGTTTTTT; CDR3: CAWSKTIGATNEKLFF
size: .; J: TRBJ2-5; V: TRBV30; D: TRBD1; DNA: TGTGCCTGGAGCGATACAGGGGGCGCGGAGACCCAGTACTTC; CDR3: CAWSDTGGAETQYF
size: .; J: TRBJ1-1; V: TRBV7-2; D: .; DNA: TGTGCCAGCAGCTTATCTGGGAACACTGAAGCTTTCTTT; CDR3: CASSLSGNTEAFF
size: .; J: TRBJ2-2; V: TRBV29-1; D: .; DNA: TGCAGCTTTGCCTCTTTGGGGGGTGGCACCGGGGAGCTGTTTTTT; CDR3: CSFASLGGGTGELFF
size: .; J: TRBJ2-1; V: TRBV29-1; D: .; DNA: TGCAGCGTTCGACCTCCCGGGACATCCTACAATGAGCAGTTCTTC; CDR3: CSVRPPGTSYNEQFF
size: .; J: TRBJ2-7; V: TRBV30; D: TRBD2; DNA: TGTGCCTGGAGTGTAGGGCTAGCGGGGGCCGAGCAGTACTTC; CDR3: CAWSVGLAGAEQYF
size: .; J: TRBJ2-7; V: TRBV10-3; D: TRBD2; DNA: TGTGCCATCAGTGAGCGGGGGGACTACGAGCAGTACTTC; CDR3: CAISERGDYEQYF
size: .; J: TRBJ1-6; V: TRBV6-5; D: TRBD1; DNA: TGTGCCAGCAGGTCACAGGGGGCAGAAGGTTCACCCCTCCACTTT; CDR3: CASRSQGAEGSPLHF
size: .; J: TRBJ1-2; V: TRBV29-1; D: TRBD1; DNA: TGCAGCGTTGAAGAGGGACAGGGTTATGGCTACACCTTC; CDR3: CSVEEGQGYGYTF
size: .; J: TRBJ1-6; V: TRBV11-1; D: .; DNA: TGTGCCAGCAGCGCCCGAGGACTGATCAATTCACCCCTCCACTTT; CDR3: CASSARGLINSPLHF
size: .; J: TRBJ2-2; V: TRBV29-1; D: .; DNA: TGCAGCGCTCACGGGCCCGGGGAGCTGTTTTTT; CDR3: CSAHGPGELFF
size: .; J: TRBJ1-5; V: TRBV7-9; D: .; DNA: TGTGCCAGCAGCTTAGAAGGAGGACTTCCCCAGCATTTT; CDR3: CASSLEGGLPQHF
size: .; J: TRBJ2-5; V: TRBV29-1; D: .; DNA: TGCAGCGCCTCGGTCGGGCAAGAGACCCAGTACTTC; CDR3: CSASVGQETQYF
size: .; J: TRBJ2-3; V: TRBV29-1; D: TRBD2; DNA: TGCAGCGCTAGCGGGGGAATATTCACAGATACGCAGTATTTT; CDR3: CSASGGIFTDTQYF
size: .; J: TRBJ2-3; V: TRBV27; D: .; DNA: TGTGCCAGCAGTTCTGAGCAGGGCACAGATACGCAGTATTTT; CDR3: CASSSEQGTDTQYF
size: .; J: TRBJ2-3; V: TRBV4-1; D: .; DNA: TGCGCCAGCAGCCACGGGACCTTCACAGATACGCAGTATTTT; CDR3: CASSHGTFTDTQYF
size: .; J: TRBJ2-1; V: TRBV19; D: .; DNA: TGTGCCACCTCCCTAGGGGATAATGAGCAGTTCTTC; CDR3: CATSLGDNEQFF
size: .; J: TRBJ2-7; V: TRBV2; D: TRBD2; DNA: TGTGCCAGCACCTTCTCAGAGGGACTAGGTAGCGAGCAGTACTTC; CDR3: CASTFSEGLGSEQYF
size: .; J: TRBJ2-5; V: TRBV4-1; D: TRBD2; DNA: TGCGCCAGCAGCCAAGATCAAGAGCGGGGGGGCAGGGAGACCCAGTACTTC; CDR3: CASSQDQERGGRETQYF
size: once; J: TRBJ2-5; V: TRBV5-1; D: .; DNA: TGCGCCAGCAGCCAGGGTGGACAAGGCCAAGAGACCCAGTACTTC; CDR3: CASSQGGQGQETQYF
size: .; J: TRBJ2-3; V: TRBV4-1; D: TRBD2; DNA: TGCGCCAGCAGCCAAAAGCCGGGGGGGACAGATACGCAGTATTTT; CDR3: CASSQKPGGTDTQYF
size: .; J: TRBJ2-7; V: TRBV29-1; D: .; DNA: TGCAGCGTGGCAACAGGTTCCTACGAGCAGTACTTC; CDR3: CSVATGSYEQYF
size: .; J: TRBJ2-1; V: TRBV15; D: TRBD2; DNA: TGTGCCACCAGCATCTGGACTAGCGGGGGGAGGAATGAGCAGTTCTTC; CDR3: CATSIWTSGGRNEQFF
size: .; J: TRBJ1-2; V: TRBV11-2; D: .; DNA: TGTGCCAGCCCTCCCCCCGGACATTTTAACTATGGCTACACCTTC; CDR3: CASPPPGHFNYGYTF
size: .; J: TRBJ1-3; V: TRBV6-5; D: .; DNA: TGTGCCAGCAGCCCTCAGGGATCCTCTGGAAACACCATATATTTT; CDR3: CASSPQGSSGNTIYF
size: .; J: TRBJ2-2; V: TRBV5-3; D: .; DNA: TGTGCCAGAAGCGGACCCGGGTCCGGGGAGCTGTTTTTT; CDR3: CARSGPGSGELFF
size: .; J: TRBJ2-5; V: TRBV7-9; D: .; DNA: TGTGCCAGCAGCTTACGGCAATACCAAGAGACCCAGTACTTC; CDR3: CASSLRQYQETQYF
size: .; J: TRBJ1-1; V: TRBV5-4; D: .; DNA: TGTGCCAGCAGCGCACAGGGAGGAGCTGAAGCTTTCTTT; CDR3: CASSAQGGAEAFF
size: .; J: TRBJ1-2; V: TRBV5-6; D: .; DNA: TGTGCCAGCAGCTTGGGGACTCACAACTATGGCTACACCTTC; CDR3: CASSLGTHNYGYTF
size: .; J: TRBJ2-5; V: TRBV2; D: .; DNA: TGTGCCAGCAGTGAATCGGGGCCGGGGGAGACCCAGTACTTC; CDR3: CASSESGPGETQYF
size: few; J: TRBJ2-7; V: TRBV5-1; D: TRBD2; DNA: TGCGCCAGCAGCTTGGTTAGCGGGGGAAAGCCCTACGAGCAGTACTTC; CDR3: CASSLVSGGKPYEQYF
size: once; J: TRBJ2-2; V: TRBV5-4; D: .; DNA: TGTGCCAGCAGCTCGGGCCGGGAGACAAAGCCGGGCACCGGGGAGCTGTTTTTT; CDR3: CASSSGRETKPGTGELFF
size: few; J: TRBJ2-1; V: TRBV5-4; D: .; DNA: TGTGCCAGCACCCTCTCGTCGATGGGGGGCACCAATGAGCAGTTCTTC; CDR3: CASTLSSMGGTNEQFF
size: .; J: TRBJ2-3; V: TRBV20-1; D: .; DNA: TGCAGTGCTAGAGATAGGGATACGCAGTATTTT; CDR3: CSARDRDTQYF
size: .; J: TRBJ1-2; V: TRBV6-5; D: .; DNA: TGTGCCAGCAGTTACGGCCTTAACTATGGCTACACCTTC; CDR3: CASSYGLNYGYTF
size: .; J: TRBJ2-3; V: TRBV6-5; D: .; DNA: TGTGCCAGCAGTTACTCGAATCCTGGCACAGATACGCAGTATTTT; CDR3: CASSYSNPGTDTQYF
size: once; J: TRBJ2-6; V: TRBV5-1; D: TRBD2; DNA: TGCGCCAGCAGGGAGAGCGGGAGTGGGGCCAACGTCCTGACTTTC; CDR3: CASRESGSGANVLTF